This T cell receptor beta chain was recovered during a study of shared clonotypes between healthy human individuals. Notes on this clone: The target antigen is unknown.

CDR3 length equals 16 residues. The V gene's germline CDR1 is SQVTM and CDR2 ANQGSEA. The V and J ends lost 1 base and 6 bases, in that order; junction bases with no gene match: 13. The naive CD8 fraction comprised CD45RO-negative cells positively selected for CCR7 and excluded terminally differentiated effector memory CD45RA+ cells. Study-wide results and caveats: Larger estimated richness was generally seen in naive subsets than in memory subsets.

Sequencing was performed with immunoSEQ multiplex PCR; in TCRdb, only in-frame clones are kept and a portion is missing. In the table there are some 2.1 million clones, roughly 94% of which are singletons. Source material: naive CD8+ T cells sorted from blood. This TCR was sampled from a man between 18 and 35 years old in good health. This chain joins TRBV29-1 and TRBJ2-3; 7 bases are a match to TRBD2. The CDR3 coding sequence is TGCAGCGTTGAAGGCCTAGCGGCACCCTCGGCGGATACGCAGTATTTT. It codes for CSVEGLAAPSADTQYF.